The 21 T cell receptor beta chains reported below all come from one sample, sequenced in a study of T-cell memory formation after mild COVID-19. TCRdb called the 5' RACE reads again in MiXCR, with one record for every CDR3 protein. The sample has 220,000 or so distinct CDR3 sequences, 9% to 10% seen once. The sequencing input was PBMCs or a T cell subset sorted from them (not recorded which). The receptors were sampled from a man between 18 and 29 years old who had mild COVID-19 (a few samples of this study predate the infection). Cell type and time point are not known.

A few counts support this clonotype. This chain links TRBV15 with TRBJ2-7; D may be TRBD1 or TRBD2 (5 bases each). The CDR3 is made up of 13 amino acids. Germline lookup yields CDR1 LNHNV and CDR2 YYDKDF (reference sequence). V shed 2 bases and J shed 5 bases, with 10 bases lying between them. CDR3 sequence: CATSRTRDHEQYV. CDR3 in DNA: TGTGCCACCAGCAGAACCCGGGACCACGAGCAGTACGTC.

The chain is built from TRBV5-1 and TRBJ2-5, with TRBD2 matching over 7 bases. With V trimmed by 6 bases and J by 2 bases, 10 bases remained unmatched. This CDR3 is 15 amino acids long. CDR1 and CDR2 (germline): SGHRS, YFSETQ. The CDR3 spells CASTPRAGRQETQYF. The CDR3 DNA sequence: TGCGCCAGCACCCCCCGAGCGGGGCGGCAAGAGACCCAGTACTTC.

This sequence joins TRBV2 and TRBJ2-5; 9 bases are a match to TRBD1. Germline V CDR1 and CDR2: SNHLY, FYNNEI. V dropped 6 bases and J dropped 5; count of bases not matched to a gene: 7. The CDR3 sequence is 14 residues long. The CDR3 DNA reads TGTGCCAGCAGACCAAGGACAGGGGTGGAGACCCAGTACTTC. Translating it yields CASRPRTGVETQYF. The full variable domain, its missing parts supplied by reference TRBV2 and TRBJ2-5, is EPEVTQTPSHQVTQMGQEVILRCVPISNHLYFYWYRQILGQKVEFLVSFYNNEISEKSEIFDDQFSVERPDGSNFTLKIRSTKLEDSAMYFCASRPRTGVETQYFGPGTRLLVL.

This clonotype showed up just a few times. The CDR3 DNA follows: TGTGCCAGCAGCAGGCAATCTACCGGGACAGGGAATACCGGGGAGCTGTTTTTT. Amino acids: CASSRQSTGTGNTGELFF. V gene TRBV7-8 combines with J gene TRBJ2-2, with 9 bases lining up with TRBD1. The junction had 15 bases not matched to a gene; V was cut back by 5 bases and J by 5 bases. This CDR3 contains 18 residues. CDR1 is SGHVS and CDR2 is FQNEAQ in the germline V gene.

J is TRBJ1-6 and V is TRBV6-5; D gene ambiguous. Germline CDR1 and CDR2: MNHEY and SVGAGI. The CDR3 has 16 residues. The V end was cut by 7 bases, the J end by 0 bases, with 13 bases between. CDR3 coding DNA: TGTGCCAGCACCCGAGCCCAGAGCTCCTATAATTCACCCCTCCACTTT. Translated, it gives CASTRAQSSYNSPLHF.

The V and J genes are TRBV9 and TRBJ2-5; possibly TRBD1 for D (5 bases). V lost 3 bases and J lost 5, with 26 bases in between. The V gene's germline CDR1 is SGDLS and CDR2 YYNGEE. This CDR3 contains 18 residues. CDR3 nucleotide sequence: TGTGCCAGCAGCGCAGATCCAGGAAGGGCCAGGGATAAGGAGACCCAGTACTTC. Protein: CASSADPGRARDKETQYF.

This clonotype showed up many times. The chain links TRBV7-2 to TRBJ2-4, with TRBD1 matching over 8 bases. The CDR3 consists of 15 residues. In germline, CDR1 is SGHTA, CDR2 FQGNSA. The J segment lost 5 bases and the V segment lost 5 bases, leaving 8 bases of the junction unmatched. CDR3 in amino acids: CASSPRTGWENIQYF. In DNA, the CDR3 is TGTGCCAGCAGCCCCCGGACAGGGTGGGAAAACATTCAGTACTTC. Combining the CDR3 with reference TRBV7-2 and TRBJ2-4 gives the whole variable domain GAGVSQSPSNKVTEKGKDVELRCDPISGHTALYWYRQSLGQGLEFLIYFQGNSAPDKSGLPSDRFSAERTGGSVSTLTIQRTQQEDSAVYLCASSPRTGWENIQYFGAGTRLSVL.

CDR3 region: CASSSDRGYQPQHF. The CDR3 DNA sequence: TGTGCCAGCAGCTCGGACAGGGGATATCAGCCCCAGCATTTT. The chain couples TRBV7-2 to TRBJ1-5; 9 positions match TRBD1. The germline V gene encodes CDR1 SGHTA and CDR2 FQGNSA. V shed 4 bases, J shed 5 bases, and the junction held 3 bases outside the gene matches. The CDR3 length is 14 residues.

V and J are TRBV7-3 and TRBJ2-3; TRBD1 might be the D (5 bases). Germline V lookup: CDR1 SGHTA, CDR2 FQGTGA. The CDR3 totals 13 residues. The germline V and J ends were trimmed by 0 bases and 4 bases, with 5 bases remaining between them. The CDR3 DNA reads TGTGCCAGCAGCTTAACACAGGCAGATACGCAGTATTTT. This codes for CASSLTQADTQYF.

This clonotype turned up a few times. An end of the junction differs from the germline gene, which may be a read error. The V and J genes are TRBV7-7 and TRBJ2-5, with D hard to call. CDR3 length: 13 residues. CDR1 and CDR2 (germline): SSHAT, FNYEAQ (reference sequence). Written as DNA, the CDR3 is TGTGCTAGCAGCCGACGGCGACAAGAGACCCAGTACTTC. Protein sequence: CASSRRRQETQYF.

This clonotype was found a few times. CDR3 in DNA: TGCGCCAGCAGCTTGGTTCCTACTCTGGGGGCCAACGTCCTGACTTTC. This gives the protein CASSLVPTLGANVLTF. The V call is TRBV5-1, the J call TRBJ2-6, with unresolved D. The CDR3 is 16 amino acids. Germline V gene lookup returns CDR1 SGHRS and CDR2 YFSETQ. Trimming left V 0 bases short and J 4 bases short, with 11 bases between.

The chain links TRBV7-6 to TRBJ2-3, with 10 bases identical to TRBD1. The trim removed 6 bases at V and 6 bases at J, leaving 15 bases unmatched. Germline V CDR1 and CDR2: SGHVS, FNYEAQ. The CDR3 extends over 17 amino acids. The CDR3 DNA reads as TGTGCCAGCAGTCCACCGGGACAGGGGATCTGGGGGGATACGCAGTATTTT. Protein product: CASSPPGQGIWGDTQYF.

The chain recombines TRBV5-6 with TRBJ2-5; D is unclear. Germline CDR1 is SGHDT and CDR2 is YYEEEE. V lost 6 bases, J lost 5 bases, and 11 bases lay in between. The CDR3 extends over 12 amino acids. The CDR3 is CASTAMAETQYF. The DNA of the CDR3 is TGTGCCAGCACCGCGATGGCCGAGACCCAGTACTTC.

This clonotype has just a few counts. The genes are TRBV10-3 and TRBJ1-2; 9 bases map to TRBD1. In germline, CDR1 is ENHRY, CDR2 SYGVKD. CDR3 length: 13 residues. V was pared by 4 bases and J by 6 bases, with 3 bases of the junction left unmatched. The CDR3 spells CAISATGGDGYTF. The CDR3, as DNA: TGTGCCATCAGTGCTACAGGGGGCGATGGCTACACCTTC.

This clonotype has a single count. The gene calls are TRBV14 and TRBJ2-5; no definite D call. The CDR3 is made up of 12 amino acids. Trimming left V 1 base short and J 4 bases short, with 4 bases between. Germline V lookup: CDR1 SGHDN, CDR2 FVKESK. CDR3 region: CASSQVAETQYF. CDR3 DNA: TGTGCCAGCAGCCAAGTGGCAGAGACCCAGTACTTC.

This clonotype was counted a few times. The genes are TRBV2 and TRBJ1-1; the D is unclear. The germline CDR1 and CDR2 sequences are SNHLY and FYNNEI. V dropped 6 bases and J dropped 7 bases, with 12 bases sitting between them. There are 12 residues in the CDR3. In DNA, the CDR3 is TGTGCCAGCAGGGGTTCTTCGGGTGAAGCTTTCTTT. Protein product: CASRGSSGEAFF.

This clonotype was seen more than once but under ten times. The J gene is TRBJ2-7, the V gene TRBV7-2, with D possibly being TRBD1 or TRBD2 (5 bases each). The length of the CDR3 is 15 residues. Germline CDR1 is SGHTA and CDR2 is FQGNSA. V dropped 5 bases and J dropped 6 bases, with 20 bases sitting between them. The chain's CDR3 is CASSLSVGTTPEQYF. The CDR3 bases are TGTGCCAGCAGCCTTTCAGTCGGGACCACCCCCGAGCAGTACTTC.

The V gene is TRBV6-6, the J gene TRBJ1-5; tentative D call: TRBD1 (6 bases). CDR3 length equals 12 residues. V was shortened by 5 bases and J by 7 bases, with 9 bases between the two germline ends. CDR1 and CDR2 (germline): MNHNY, SVGAGI (reference sequence). Written as DNA, the CDR3 is TGTGCCAGCAGTGATGGACAGCAGCCCCAGCATTTT. This sequence encodes CASSDGQQPQHF.

The chain has TRBV6-2 or TRBV6-3 and TRBJ2-2; 8 bases fit TRBD1. CDR3 length equals 17 residues. Germline V gene sequence: CDR1 MNHEY, CDR2 SVGEGT. The J segment lost 5 bases and the V segment lost 6 bases, leaving 14 bases of the junction unmatched. CDR3: CASSQDPGTGVTGELFF. In DNA form, the CDR3 reads TGTGCCAGCAGCCAGGATCCCGGGACAGGCGTGACCGGGGAGCTGTTTTTT.

The DNA for the CDR3 is TGTGCCACCAGCAGAGATGCAGGGACAGGGGGCAACATTCAGTACTTC. Protein: CATSRDAGTGGNIQYF. This rearrangement joins TRBV15 to TRBJ2-4, with 12 bases aligning to TRBD1. The CDR3 loop spans 16 amino acids. Germline V gene sequence: CDR1 LNHNV, CDR2 YYDKDF (reference sequence). The V gene end was trimmed by 0 bases and the J gene end by 7 bases; junction bases not matched to a gene: 4.

V is TRBV5-6 and J is TRBJ2-5; D perhaps matches TRBD2 (6 bases). Looked up from germline, CDR1 is SGHDT and CDR2 is YYEEEE. The V end was cut by 1 base, the J end by 1 base, with 11 bases between. This CDR3 spans 15 amino acids. Here the CDR3 DNA reads TGTGCCAGCAGCTTGACGGGAGCGGGCCAAGAGACCCAGTACTTC. Amino acid sequence: CASSLTGAGQETQYF.